This TCR beta chain was recorded in a study of cytomegalovirus exposure and HLA in healthy donors. On the study more broadly: Ancestry clustering placed about four fifths of a few hundred genotyped donors in the Caucasian-associated cluster.

Germline loops: CDR1 MNHNY, CDR2 SVGAGI (reference sequence). V shed 5 bases, J shed 4 bases, and the junction held 4 bases outside the gene matches. The CDR3 is made up of 13 amino acids. General study points: A later analysis linked a missense variant in DCLRE1C to the trimming of TCR beta V and J genes.

Comment on this clone: Its specificity is not known.

Use of 60 Vbeta and 13 Jbeta primers characterized the PCR. Sequencing was performed with immunoSEQ multiplex PCR; in TCRdb, only in-frame clones are kept and a portion is missing. Among 250,000 to 300,000 clones listed, 84% were seen once. Though nominally healthy at sampling, donors likely had unrecorded immune exposures. The receptor's source is a woman in her forties in good health and CMV-seropositive. The sample consisted of PBMCs. This chain links TRBV6-6 with TRBJ1-1; TRBD1 aligns across 7 bases. CDR3 sequence: CASSPNRGTEAFF. The CDR3 DNA sequence: TGTGCCAGCAGTCCTAACAGGGGCACTGAAGCTTTCTTT.